The 18 T cell receptor beta chains in this list originate from one sample, sequenced in a study of blood T cell repertoires in COVID-19. Clones were read by immunoSEQ multiplex PCR, and TCRdb kept only the in-frame ones, dropping some. The table shows roughly 27,000 clones, with about 80% occurring only once. Sequences were obtained from peripheral blood. The origin of the receptors is a woman between 65 and 79 years old with acute or convalescent COVID-19.

The genes are TRBV6-5 and TRBJ1-1, with TRBD1 identical over 7 bases. Germline CDR1 reads MNHEY; CDR2 reads SVGAGI. The ends lost 5 bases at V and 2 bases at J; junction bases unmatched: 8. The CDR3 totals 15 residues. In nucleotides, the CDR3 is TGTGCCAGCAGTCCACAGGGGAACCTTAACACTGAAGCTTTCTTT. The encoded protein is CASSPQGNLNTEAFF.

This clone was observed a few times. The chain couples TRBV7-8 to TRBJ2-3, with 14 bases lining up with TRBD2. Germline CDR1 SGHVS, CDR2 FQNEAQ. V dropped 10 bases and J dropped 2; count of bases not matched to a gene: 8. The CDR3 is 16 residues long. CDR3 DNA sequence: TGTGCCACCCTGGGGACTAGCGGGGGATTCACAGATACGCAGTATTTT. Translated, it gives CATLGTSGGFTDTQYF.

A few counts support this clone. The chain has TRBV27 and TRBJ2-7, with 10 bases fitting TRBD1. Losses at the gene ends were 5 bases for V and 7 bases for J; bases not matched to a gene: 5. CDR3 length: 13 residues. Per the germline V gene, CDR1 is MNHEY and CDR2 is SMNVEV (reference sequence). The CDR3 nucleotides read TGTGCCAGCAGTACGGACAGGGGGGCAGAGCAGTACTTC. This sequence encodes CASSTDRGAEQYF.

This clone appeared once. The chain joins TRBV4-2 to TRBJ2-5; D may be TRBD1 (5 bases). CDR3 length: 16 amino acids. V dropped 1 base and J dropped 6 bases, with 18 bases sitting between them. Germline V gene lookup returns CDR1 LGHNA and CDR2 YNFKEQ. The CDR3 DNA reads as TGTGCCAGCAGCCAAGGTCCGCAGGGTGGGGTTCAGACCCAGTACTTC. It yields the protein CASSQGPQGGVQTQYF.

As for this clone: The same CDR3 can be traced to other DNA sequences in this sample. The rearrangement joins TRBV3-1 (or the pseudogene TRBV3-2) to TRBJ2-3; 12 bases agree with TRBD2. V shed 1 base and J 0 bases; nucleotides not matched to a gene: 8. Germline assignment: CDR1 LGHDT and CDR2 YNNKEL (reference sequence). The CDR3 is 19 amino acids. CDR3 loop: CASSQGALAGGPSTDTQYF. In DNA, the CDR3 is TGTGCCAGCAGCCAAGGTGCACTAGCGGGAGGCCCCAGCACAGATACGCAGTATTTT.

In its sample, this clone was seen a few times. Written as DNA, the CDR3 is TGTGCCAGCAGTCGACAGGCCCGCGAAGCTTTCTTT. Translating it yields CASSRQAREAFF. This sequence joins TRBV3-1 (or the pseudogene TRBV3-2) and TRBJ1-1; weak D call: TRBD1 (6 bases). The CDR3 runs to 12 residues. Germline CDR1 LGHDT, CDR2 YNNKEL (reference sequence). The V end lost 6 bases, the J end lost 8 bases, and 13 bases lay between the germline ends.

The chain employs TRBV5-4 and TRBJ2-3; 9 nucleotides align to TRBD1. Germline V CDR1 and CDR2: SGHNT, YYREEE (reference sequence). The CDR3 runs 15 residues. With V trimmed by 2 bases and J by 3 bases, 4 bases remained unmatched. This chain's CDR3 is CASSFDRGKTDTQYF. CDR3 bases: TGTGCCAGCAGCTTCGACAGGGGGAAGACAGATACGCAGTATTTT.

This sequence joins TRBV10-3 and TRBJ2-6, with TRBD1 matching 10 bases. Per the germline V gene, CDR1 is ENHRY and CDR2 is SYGVKD. The CDR3 is 17 amino acids. Trimming removed 6 bases from V and 1 base from J; junction bases left unmatched: 6. CDR3 DNA sequence: TGTGCCATCAGCGAAGGGACAGGGGTTTCTGGGGCCAACGTCCTGACTTTC. It translates to CAISEGTGVSGANVLTF.

This rearrangement joins TRBV2 to TRBJ2-6; D is undetermined. In germline, CDR1 is SNHLY, CDR2 FYNNEI. V was pared by 1 base and J by 1 base, with 5 bases between. The CDR3 is made up of 15 amino acids. CDR3 protein: CASSEELSGANVLTF. CDR3 sequence (DNA): TGTGCCAGCAGTGAAGAACTATCTGGGGCCAACGTCCTGACTTTC.

This chain joins TRBV6-5 and TRBJ1-1; no clear D gene. Germline V gives CDR1 MNHEY, CDR2 SVGAGI. The V end lost 2 bases, the J end lost 0 bases, and 7 bases lay between the germline ends. The CDR3 loop spans 14 amino acids. The CDR3 DNA is TGTGCCAGCAGTTACGACACATTGAACACTGAAGCTTTCTTT. Translation: CASSYDTLNTEAFF.

The CDR3 reads CASSPRGQLYTQYF. The DNA for the CDR3 is TGTGCCAGTAGTCCCCGAGGTCAGCTATATACGCAGTATTTT. The genes are TRBV19 and TRBJ2-3; D gene uncertain. In germline, CDR1 is LNHDA, CDR2 SQIVND (reference sequence). The CDR3 loop spans 14 amino acids. V was clipped by 5 bases and J by 7 bases, with 16 bases between them.

The gene calls are TRBV5-5 and TRBJ1-2; 10 nucleotides agree with TRBD1. V was pared by 4 bases and J by 4 bases, with 7 bases of the junction left unmatched. The germline V gene has CDR1 SGHKS and CDR2 YYEKEE (reference sequence). This CDR3 is 15 amino acids long. The CDR3 sequence: CASSRDRGQGYGYTF. The DNA of the CDR3 is TGTGCCAGCAGCAGGGACAGGGGTCAGGGCTATGGCTACACCTTC. The full variable domain, with the rest looked up from reference TRBV5-5 and TRBJ1-2, is DAGVTQSPTHLIKTRGQQVTLRCSPISGHKSVSWYQQVLGQGPQFIFQYYEKEERGRGNFPDRFSARQFPNYSSELNVNALLLGDSALYLCASSRDRGQGYGYTFGSGTRLTVV.

The chain links TRBV19 to TRBJ1-1, with D maybe TRBD1 (6 bases). The germline V and J ends were trimmed by 7 bases and 5 bases, with 26 bases remaining between them. There are 17 residues in the CDR3. Germline V gene sequence: CDR1 LNHDA, CDR2 SQIVND (reference sequence). The CDR3 protein is CASTPKKGTGRGTEAFF. CDR3 nucleotide sequence: TGTGCCAGTACCCCAAAAAAGGGAACAGGGAGGGGAACTGAAGCTTTCTTT.

This sequence joins TRBV7-3 and TRBJ1-2, with D possibly TRBD1 on 5 matching bases. CDR3 size: 14 residues. The germline CDR1 and CDR2 sequences are SGHTA and FQGTGA. Trimming stripped 5 bases from V and 3 bases from J, with 13 bases between. CDR3 in amino acids: CASSTSGGDYGYTF. CDR3 DNA: TGTGCCAGCAGCACCTCCGGGGGAGACTATGGCTACACCTTC.

This chain uses TRBV12-5 with TRBJ2-2, with TRBD1 as a possible D gene (6 bases). Trimming pared 6 bases from V and 4 bases from J, leaving 9 bases between. Germline CDR1 reads LGHNT; CDR2 reads FRNRAP. This CDR3 has 13 amino acids. The CDR3 bases are TGTGCTAGTGGCAAAGGGGGCACCGGGGAGCTGTTTTTT. This gives the protein CASGKGGTGELFF. The entire variable domain, with the rest obtained from reference TRBV12-5 and TRBJ2-2, is as follows: DARVTQTPRHKVTEMGQEVTMRCQPILGHNTVFWYRQTMMQGLELLAYFRNRAPLDDSGMPKDRFSAEMPDATLATLKIQPSEPRDSAVYFCASGKGGTGELFFGEGSRLTVL.

V gene TRBV7-3 combines with J gene TRBJ2-1; D may be TRBD1 (6 bases). Trimming took off 5 bases at V and 7 bases at J, with 21 bases between the two ends. The CDR3 loop spans 16 amino acids. Germline assignment: CDR1 SGHTA and CDR2 FQGTGA. This CDR3 is CASSPPMGAEGNEQFF. In nucleotides, the CDR3 is TGTGCCAGCAGCCCCCCGATGGGGGCCGAGGGAAATGAGCAGTTCTTC.

The CDR3 spells CASSPDRGPGYTF. The CDR3 DNA reads as TGTGCCAGCAGTCCGGACAGGGGGCCAGGCTACACCTTC. V and J are TRBV27 and TRBJ1-2; 11 nucleotides line up with TRBD1. CDR3 length: 13 amino acids. The germline V gene encodes CDR1 MNHEY and CDR2 SMNVEV (reference sequence). The V and J ends lost 5 bases and 8 bases, in that order; junction bases with no gene match: 4.

J is TRBJ2-3 and V is TRBV11-3, with 7 bases lining up with TRBD2. This CDR3 is built from 15 residues. V shed 0 bases, J shed 5 bases, and the junction held 5 bases outside the gene matches. CDR1 SGHNT and CDR2 YENEEA come from the germline V gene. CDR3 sequence: CASSLDGVAGDTQYF. Written as DNA, the CDR3 is TGTGCCAGCAGCTTAGATGGGGTAGCGGGAGATACGCAGTATTTT.